This T cell receptor beta chain was retrieved from a study of identical twins. Study-wide results and limits: Conclusions rested on cross-sectional statistics rather than following the same donors.

TCRdb analysed the 5' RACE reads with MiXCR anew, one entry per CDR3 protein. The table records approximately 1.8 million distinct CDR3 sequences, around a third of them present only once. The V gene's germline CDR1 is SSHAT and CDR2 FNYEAQ (reference sequence). This CDR3 contains 15 residues. Remarks on this clonotype: The antigen remains unidentified. At one end the junction does not follow the germline gene, possibly because of a read error.

The clonotype was recovered from a newborn girl in good health. Material: cord blood. V and J are TRBV7-7 and TRBJ2-5; 10 bases align to TRBD1. The CDR3 DNA follows: TGTGCTAGCAGCTTAGGAGGGGACAGGGGTGAGACCCAGTACTTC. Translated, it gives CASSLGGDRGETQYF.